The 32 T cell receptor beta chains given below trace back to one sample, sequenced in a study of cytomegalovirus exposure and HLA in healthy donors. The PCR was carried out with 60 Vbeta primers and 13 Jbeta primers. Data came from immunoSEQ multiplex PCR; TCRdb stores just in-frame clones and leaves some out. The sample has 200,000 or so clones, 82% seen once. Sequencing used PBMCs. The source of these receptors is a boy between 2 and 10 years old in good health and CMV-seronegative.

This clone was picked up one time. The gene calls are TRBV9 and TRBJ2-3; maybe TRBD2 (6 bases). Germline V lookup: CDR1 SGDLS, CDR2 YYNGEE. This CDR3 contains 15 residues. Trimming left V 0 bases short and J 2 bases short, with 10 bases between. The CDR3 bases are TGTGCCAGCAGCGTAGTCGCGGGGTACACAGATACGCAGTATTTT. Residues: CASSVVAGYTDTQYF. The variable domain in full, with the rest retrieved from reference TRBV9 and TRBJ2-3, is DSGVTQTPKHLITATGQRVTLRCSPRSGDLSVYWYQQSLDQGLQFLIQYYNGEERAKGNILERFSAQQFPDLHSELNLSSLELGDSALYFCASSVVAGYTDTQYFGPGTRLTVL.

For the CDR3, the DNA is TGTGCCAGCAGCTTAGGTACGGATGAGCAGTTCTTC. Its translation: CASSLGTDEQFF. The chain employs TRBV11-2 and TRBJ2-1; D unresolved. CDR1 and CDR2 (germline): SGHAT, FQNNGV. Trimming removed 1 base at V and 8 bases at J, with 6 bases between. The CDR3 sequence is 12 residues long.

This clone was counted between two and nine times. V is TRBV7-9 and J is TRBJ2-7; possible D gene TRBD2, 5 bases. The V gene's germline CDR1 is SEHNR and CDR2 FQNEAQ (reference sequence). The CDR3 totals 15 residues. V was cut by 5 bases and J by 1 base, with 15 bases left in between. The CDR3 reads CASSPRWTGSYEQYF. CDR3 sequence (DNA): TGTGCCAGCAGCCCCCGCTGGACGGGATCCTACGAGCAGTACTTC.

The chain uses TRBV5-6 and TRBJ1-2, with D uncertain. The germline gives CDR1 SGHDT, CDR2 YYEEEE. The CDR3 is 14 residues long. V gave up 5 bases and J gave up 1 base, with 12 bases separating them. The CDR3 region has the DNA TGTGCCAGCAGGTCGACATATCTTAACTATGGCTACACCTTC. Amino acids: CASRSTYLNYGYTF.

The V and J genes are TRBV6-6 and TRBJ2-5; D unresolved. V lost 5 bases, J lost 7 bases, and 14 bases lay in between. Germline V gene data show CDR1 as MNHNY and CDR2 as SVGAGI (reference sequence). The CDR3 loop spans 13 amino acids. CDR3: CASSSDPPGTQYF. The CDR3 region has the DNA TGTGCCAGCAGTAGCGACCCACCGGGGACCCAGTACTTC.

This clone was counted once. The genes are TRBV4-3 and TRBJ2-2; 9 nucleotides agree with TRBD2. The CDR3 sequence is 17 residues long. V gave up 0 bases and J gave up 7 bases; unmatched junction bases: 9. The germline CDR1 and CDR2 sequences are LGHNA and YSLEER. DNA for the CDR3: TGCGCCAGCAGCCAAGAATGGCGGGGGGGCCAAAGCGGGGAGCTGTTTTTT. It codes for CASSQEWRGGQSGELFF.

The sample holds one count of this clone. The gene calls are TRBV6-6 and TRBJ1-1; D is uncertain. Germline V CDR1 and CDR2: MNHNY, SVGAGI (reference sequence). This CDR3 is 14 amino acids long. Trimming cost V 5 bases and J 6 bases, with 16 bases left between them. Here the CDR3 DNA reads TGTGCCAGCAGTCCCCTAGCGGGAAGGGCTGAAGCTTTCTTT. Translated: CASSPLAGRAEAFF.

The table lists this clone with a count of one. The rearrangement uses TRBV11-2 and TRBJ2-3; 10 bases are a match to TRBD1. With 5 bases clipped from V and 4 bases from J, the junction kept 6 bases outside the gene matches. CDR3 length equals 15 residues. Germline V gene data show CDR1 as SGHAT and CDR2 as FQNNGV. The CDR3 DNA is TGTGCCAGCAGCCAAGGGGACAGGGGCGCAGATACGCAGTATTTT. Translation gives CASSQGDRGADTQYF.

The V call is TRBV30, the J call TRBJ2-5, with TRBD1 identical over 10 bases. TRBJ2-7 explains the end of the DNA better; the J call may be wrong. The germline gives CDR1 GTSNPN, CDR2 SVGIG (reference sequence). The CDR3 is 15 residues long. In nucleotides, the CDR3 is TGTGCCTGGAGTGTCATAGGACAGGGGGTTTACGAGCAGTACTTC. The encoded protein is CAWSVIGQGVYEQYF.

This chain links TRBV7-9 with TRBJ2-2; D uncertain. CDR1 and CDR2 (germline): SEHNR, FQNEAQ (reference sequence). V shed 3 bases and J shed 6 bases, with 5 bases lying between them. CDR3 length equals 12 residues. The CDR3 spells CASSFTAGELFF. The CDR3, as DNA: TGTGCCAGCAGCTTCACAGCCGGGGAGCTGTTTTTT.

The chain joins TRBV4-2 to TRBJ2-7, with 9 bases identical to TRBD1. Germline V gives CDR1 LGHNA, CDR2 YNFKEQ. This CDR3 has 15 residues. V dropped 1 base and J dropped 2; count of bases not matched to a gene: 3. The CDR3 DNA reads as TGTGCCAGCAGCCAAGCCGGGACAGGGACCTACGAGCAGTACTTC. It yields the protein CASSQAGTGTYEQYF.

This chain uses TRBV5-1 with TRBJ1-6; D is undetermined. The germline CDR1 and CDR2 sequences are SGHRS and YFSETQ. V was shortened by 6 bases and J by 8 bases, with 15 bases between the two germline ends. The CDR3 runs to 14 residues. The CDR3 loop is CASTLSDGDSPLHF. The CDR3 region has the DNA TGCGCCAGCACCCTCTCGGACGGGGATTCACCCCTCCACTTT.

The V call is TRBV27, the J call TRBJ2-1, with D perhaps TRBD2 (5 bases). The length of the CDR3 is 14 residues. Germline CDR1 MNHEY, CDR2 SMNVEV (reference sequence). V gave up 3 bases and J gave up 1 base, with 7 bases separating them. The CDR3 spells CASSFRGSYNEQFF. CDR3 sequence (DNA): TGTGCCAGCAGTTTTCGGGGTTCCTACAATGAGCAGTTCTTC.

The chain is built from TRBV15 and TRBJ2-7; possibly TRBD1 for D (6 bases). The germline V and J ends were trimmed by 0 bases and 5 bases, with 17 bases remaining between them. The CDR3 is made up of 16 amino acids. CDR1 and CDR2 (germline): LNHNV, YYDKDF (reference sequence). The CDR3 region is CATSRDRGTYHHEQYF. DNA of the CDR3: TGTGCCACCAGCAGAGACAGGGGAACCTACCACCACGAGCAGTACTTC. Complete variable domain (other parts from reference TRBV15 and TRBJ2-7): DAMVIQNPRYQVTQFGKPVTLSCSQTLNHNVMYWYQQKSSQAPKLLFHYYDKDFNNEADTPDNFQSRRPNTSFCFLDIRSPGLGDTAMYLCATSRDRGTYHHEQYFGPGTRLTVT.

This clone was counted once. The V and J genes are TRBV7-6 and TRBJ2-2; 7 nucleotides agree with TRBD2. Germline loops: CDR1 SGHVS, CDR2 FNYEAQ. This CDR3 has 17 residues. The ends lost 3 bases at V and 4 bases at J; junction bases unmatched: 11. In nucleotides, the CDR3 is TGTGCCAGCAGCTTCCCGGGGAGGGGCGGGACCACCGGGGAGCTGTTTTTT. This codes for CASSFPGRGGTTGELFF. Complete variable domain (other parts from reference TRBV7-6 and TRBJ2-2): GAGVSQSPRYKVTKRGQDVALRCDPISGHVSLYWYRQALGQGPEFLTYFNYEAQQDKSGLPNDRFSAERPEGSISTLTIQRTEQRDSAMYRCASSFPGRGGTTGELFFGEGSRLTVL.

The chain uses TRBV19 and TRBJ1-5; D call uncertain. The germline V gene encodes CDR1 LNHDA and CDR2 SQIVND (reference sequence). The CDR3 is 14 amino acids. V lost 1 base, J lost 6 bases, and 10 bases lay in between. CDR3 loop: CASSIGRQGQPQHF. The CDR3 nucleotides read TGTGCCAGTAGTATAGGGCGGCAAGGTCAGCCCCAGCATTTT.

The chain joins TRBV10-3 to TRBJ2-1; 7 bases are a match to TRBD2. Germline CDR1 ENHRY, CDR2 SYGVKD. V trimming: 9 bases; J trimming: 7 bases; junction bases outside the gene matches: 6. The CDR3 is 12 residues long. CDR3 sequence (DNA): TGTGCCATGGGAGGGGCCCGGAATGAGCAGTTCTTC. It specifies CAMGGARNEQFF.

J is TRBJ2-5 and V is TRBV5-5; 7 bases are a match to TRBD2. In germline, CDR1 is SGHKS, CDR2 YYEKEE (reference sequence). The CDR3 has 14 residues. V was clipped by 0 bases and J by 5 bases; unmatched bases: 4. The CDR3 region is CASSLAGGWETQYF. In nucleotides, the CDR3 is TGTGCCAGCAGCTTGGCGGGGGGTTGGGAGACCCAGTACTTC.

V is TRBV7-9 and J is TRBJ1-2; tentative D call: TRBD1 (5 bases). There are 16 residues in the CDR3. V lost 5 bases to trimming and J lost 2 bases, with 18 bases between them. The germline gives CDR1 SEHNR, CDR2 FQNEAQ (reference sequence). This chain's CDR3 is CASSPGEGPRNYGYTF. The CDR3 DNA reads TGTGCCAGCAGCCCGGGGGAGGGCCCCAGAAACTATGGCTACACCTTC. The variable domain in full, completed from reference TRBV7-9 and TRBJ1-2, reads DTGVSQNPRHKITKRGQNVTFRCDPISEHNRLYWYRQTLGQGPEFLTYFQNEAQLEKSRLLSDRFSAERPKGSFSTLEIQRTEQGDSAMYLCASSPGEGPRNYGYTFGSGTRLTVV.

The chain couples TRBV18 to TRBJ1-1; D may be TRBD1 (5 bases). Germline V CDR1 and CDR2: KGHSH, LQKENI. The CDR3 loop spans 16 amino acids. V was cut by 3 bases and J by 6 bases, with 20 bases left in between. In DNA, the CDR3 is TGTGCCAGCTCACCCCCGGGGAGGTTCCAGGGCCCTGAAGCTTTCTTT. This translates into CASSPPGRFQGPEAFF.

J is TRBJ1-2 and V is TRBV11-3; D unresolved. Trimming shortened V by 4 bases and J by 8 bases, and 5 bases separated the two germline ends. CDR1 and CDR2 from the germline V gene are SGHNT and YENEEA. The CDR3 length is 10 residues. The CDR3 DNA is TGTGCCAGCAGCTCCCAGGGCTACACCTTC. Translation gives CASSSQGYTF.

V and J are TRBV4-3 and TRBJ2-4; the D gene is possibly TRBD1 (5 bases). V was cut by 0 bases and J by 0 bases, with 6 bases left in between. Germline values: CDR1 LGHNA, CDR2 YSLEER. The CDR3 length is 15 residues. CDR3 region: CASSQDDRAKNIQYF. Here the CDR3 DNA reads TGCGCCAGCAGCCAAGATGACAGAGCCAAAAACATTCAGTACTTC.

The chain joins TRBV18 to TRBJ1-2; D ambiguous. CDR1 and CDR2 from the germline V gene are KGHSH and LQKENI. The CDR3 sequence is 14 residues long. V lost 3 bases and J 5 bases, leaving 13 bases between the germline ends. As DNA, the CDR3 is TGTGCCAGCTCACCCGCGACGGGGATGTATGGCTACACCTTC. Translating it yields CASSPATGMYGYTF.

In DNA form, the CDR3 reads TGTGCCAGCAGCTTACCGGGGACAGGGGGTGAAAAACTGTTTTTT. Translation gives CASSLPGTGGEKLFF. The chain carries TRBV7-2 and TRBJ1-4; 11 positions agree with TRBD1. With V trimmed by 2 bases and J by 7 bases, 3 bases remained unmatched. The germline V gene encodes CDR1 SGHTA and CDR2 FQGNSA. The CDR3 consists of 15 residues.

This rearrangement joins TRBV27 to TRBJ2-1; maybe TRBD2 (7 bases). The CDR3 contains 17 residues. The V gene lost 0 bases and the J gene lost 6 bases, with 18 bases spanning the gap. Germline values: CDR1 MNHEY, CDR2 SMNVEV (reference sequence). CDR3 loop: CASSLSVRGGLINEQFF. DNA of the CDR3: TGTGCCAGCAGTTTATCGGTTAGGGGGGGGCTCATCAATGAGCAGTTCTTC.

V and J are TRBV27 and TRBJ2-7; unclear D gene. The CDR3 has 11 residues. Germline V lookup: CDR1 MNHEY, CDR2 SMNVEV (reference sequence). V gave up 10 bases and J gave up 7 bases, with 14 bases separating them. As DNA, the CDR3 is TGTGCCACCCCGGGTTGTCGAGAGCAGTACTTC. Amino acid sequence: CATPGCREQYF.

The rearrangement uses TRBV10-3 and TRBJ2-7, with unresolved D. Germline lookup yields CDR1 ENHRY and CDR2 SYGVKD. Deletions cut 5 bases from V and 9 bases from J, with 14 bases between. The CDR3 has 12 amino acids. This CDR3 is CAISSRSSLQYF. CDR3 nucleotides: TGTGCCATCAGTTCCCGGTCGAGTCTGCAGTACTTC.

This clone has just a few counts. J is TRBJ1-1 and V is TRBV27, with a possible D match to TRBD1 (5 bases). Germline V gene lookup returns CDR1 MNHEY and CDR2 SMNVEV (reference sequence). The germline V and J ends were trimmed by 6 bases and 4 bases, with 12 bases remaining between them. This CDR3 is built from 13 residues. The CDR3 sequence: CASSPGGGTEAFF. CDR3 nucleotides: TGTGCCAGCAGCCCCGGGGGGGGCACTGAAGCTTTCTTT.

This clone was detected only a few times. The J gene is TRBJ2-5, the V gene TRBV7-9, with D tentatively TRBD1 (5 bases). Per the germline V gene, CDR1 is SEHNR and CDR2 is FQNEAQ (reference sequence). The V end was cut by 3 bases, the J end by 1 base, with 12 bases between. The CDR3 has 15 residues. The CDR3 nucleotides read TGTGCCAGCAGCTTCTTGGAGACAGTCCAAGAGACCCAGTACTTC. It encodes CASSFLETVQETQYF.

Here the CDR3 reads CSVDRLGTGARGYTF. For the CDR3, the DNA is TGCAGCGTAGATCGACTCGGGACAGGGGCCCGGGGCTACACCTTC. The J gene is TRBJ1-2, the V gene TRBV29-1; 10 positions match TRBD1. The CDR3 totals 15 residues. Germline V gives CDR1 SQVTM, CDR2 ANQGSEA. V shed 6 bases, J shed 8 bases, and the junction held 15 bases outside the gene matches.

The V gene is TRBV10-3, the J gene TRBJ2-3; D possibly corresponds to TRBD1 (6 bases). Trimming removed 2 bases from V and 5 bases from J, with 11 bases in between. The CDR3 consists of 14 residues. Germline V CDR1 and CDR2: ENHRY, SYGVKD. This chain's CDR3 is CAISERGMGDTQYF. The DNA for the CDR3 is TGTGCCATCAGTGAGAGGGGGATGGGAGATACGCAGTATTTT.

This clone was recorded only once. This rearrangement joins TRBV6-5 to TRBJ2-2; D possibly corresponds to TRBD2 (6 bases). Trimming removed 6 bases from V and 2 bases from J, with 13 bases in between. Germline CDR1 and CDR2: MNHEY and SVGAGI. The CDR3 has 15 residues. The CDR3 DNA sequence: TGTGCCAGCAGCGATGGGGGGACCAACACCGGGGAGCTGTTTTTT. Its protein is CASSDGGTNTGELFF.